The clone carrying this T cell receptor (beta chain) turned up a few times. Its antigen remains unknown. These data come from a study of T-cell memory formation after mild COVID-19. Study-wide background: The study found TCR clusters largely donor specific.

Notes on the study in general: What remained unconfirmed was the SARS-CoV-2 specificity of second-wave clones peaking on day 37.

Amplification by 5'RACE using constant-segment primers produced TCR alpha and TCR beta cDNA libraries that carried sample barcodes and UMIs. MiXCR, run by TCRdb on the 5' RACE reads, gives a single entry per CDR3 protein. The table lists roughly 300,000 distinct CDR3 sequences, around 8% of them singletons. Germline V gene data show CDR1 as SGHTA and CDR2 as FQGNSA. CDR3 length: 14 amino acids. Trimming removed 5 bases at V and 6 bases at J, with 15 bases between. The sample comprised PBMCs or a T cell subset sorted from them (not recorded which). V usage is TRBV7-2 and J usage is TRBJ2-3; the D is unclear. The origin of this receptor is a man in his late teens or twenties who had mild COVID-19 (a few samples of this study predate the infection). Cell type and time point are not known. The CDR3 reads CASSRVDFMDTQYF. The CDR3 region has the DNA TGTGCCAGCAGCCGCGTAGACTTCATGGATACGCAGTATTTT.